This entry lists 20 T cell receptor beta chains sequenced from one sample in a study of control samples from healthy donors and cancer patients. Method: immunoSEQ multiplex PCR; TCRdb's copy keeps in-frame clones and lacks some. The sample has fewer than 85,000 clones, roughly nine tenths seen once. Sequencing was carried out using blood. These receptors were collected from a man between 25 and 39 years old in good health.

The chain has TRBV30 and TRBJ2-5; D gene uncertain. The CDR3 extends over 12 amino acids. Between the trimmed V and J ends, which lost 1 base and 3 bases, there was a span of 6 bases. Per germline, CDR1 GTSNPN and CDR2 SVGIG (reference sequence). The CDR3 sequence: CAWSESKETQYF. The CDR3 coding sequence is TGTGCCTGGAGTGAATCCAAAGAGACCCAGTACTTC.

The chain is built from TRBV5-8 and TRBJ1-2; D might be TRBD1 (6 bases). Trimming pared 0 bases from V and 8 bases from J, leaving 11 bases between. CDR3 length: 13 amino acids. The V gene's germline CDR1 is SGHTS and CDR2 YDEGEE. The CDR3 coding sequence is TGTGCCAGCAGCTTGGACAGGGTTTGGGGCTACACCTTC. It encodes CASSLDRVWGYTF.

This chain uses TRBV6-2 or TRBV6-3 with TRBJ1-5; D unclear. Between the trimmed V and J ends, which lost 2 bases and 2 bases, there was a span of 7 bases. Germline V gene sequence: CDR1 MNHEY, CDR2 SVGEGT. CDR3 size: 14 residues. This CDR3 is CASSYGQRNQPQHF. CDR3 DNA sequence: TGTGCCAGCAGTTACGGGCAGCGCAATCAGCCCCAGCATTTT.

The V call is TRBV9, the J call TRBJ2-3; 14 nucleotides match TRBD2. J was trimmed by 0 bases and V by 1 base; bases with no gene match: 10. CDR1 SGDLS and CDR2 YYNGEE come from the germline V gene. This CDR3 region has 20 residues. DNA for the CDR3: TGTGCCAGCAGCGTACAGTCAGGGACTAGCGGGGGTTTTAGCACAGATACGCAGTATTTT. Translating it yields CASSVQSGTSGGFSTDTQYF.

This clone is a singleton in its sample. The chain couples TRBV7-9 to TRBJ2-1, with D hard to call. Trimming took 5 bases from V and 0 from J, leaving 5 bases between them. Germline V gives CDR1 SEHNR, CDR2 FQNEAQ (reference sequence). The CDR3 is 13 amino acids. This CDR3 is CASSPLSYNEQFF. For the CDR3, the DNA is TGTGCCAGCAGCCCCCTCTCCTACAATGAGCAGTTCTTC.

The CDR3 bases are TGTGCCAGCACGCCCCGGGACCGAATCAATCAGCCCCAGCATTTT. Its protein product is CASTPRDRINQPQHF. The J gene is TRBJ1-5, the V gene TRBV28, with a weak D call TRBD1 (5 bases). This CDR3 has 15 residues. Germline V CDR1 and CDR2: MDHEN, SYDVKM. The V gene lost 7 bases and the J gene lost 3 bases, with 16 bases spanning the gap.

The chain links TRBV7-9 to TRBJ1-4; TRBD1 is a possible D gene (5 bases). Between the trimmed V and J ends, which lost 3 bases and 6 bases, there was a span of 8 bases. Germline loops: CDR1 SEHNR, CDR2 FQNEAQ (reference sequence). The CDR3 consists of 13 residues. DNA of the CDR3: TGTGCCAGCAGCTTCCGGGGGGATGAAAAACTGTTTTTT. As protein: CASSFRGDEKLFF.

The genes are TRBV7-3 and TRBJ2-3, with 9 positions matching TRBD1. V shed 5 bases, J shed 15 bases, and the junction held 9 bases outside the gene matches. This CDR3 has 12 residues. CDR1 and CDR2 from the germline V gene are SGHTA and FQGTGA. For the CDR3, the DNA is TGTGCCAGCAGCGGTTCCGGGACAGGGCGATATTTT. Translation: CASSGSGTGRYF.

The chain joins TRBV24-1 to TRBJ1-5; the D gene is possibly TRBD1 (5 bases). CDR1 and CDR2 from the germline V gene are KGHDR and SFDVKD. Deletions cut 3 bases from V and 3 bases from J, with 14 bases between. This CDR3 region has 16 residues. DNA of the CDR3: TGTGCCACCAGTGATACCTCCGGGACGTTCAATCAGCCCCAGCATTTT. Amino acids: CATSDTSGTFNQPQHF.

The chain combines TRBV19 with TRBJ1-2, with 9 bases aligning to TRBD1. This CDR3 is 15 amino acids long. From germline, CDR1 is LNHDA and CDR2 SQIVND (reference sequence). V trimming: 7 bases; J trimming: 1 base; junction bases outside the gene matches: 7. CDR3 in DNA: TGTGCCAGTACCCTCGACAGGGGGGTTAACTATGGCTACACCTTC. Encoded protein: CASTLDRGVNYGYTF.

CDR3 residues: CASSQTSGEQFF. CDR3 DNA: TGTGCCAGCAGCCAGACCTCAGGTGAACAGTTCTTC. The chain employs TRBV3-1 (or the pseudogene TRBV3-2) and TRBJ2-1, with D unresolved. The V gene lost 3 bases and the J gene lost 13 bases, with 13 bases spanning the gap. This CDR3 has 12 amino acids. Germline lookup yields CDR1 LGHDT and CDR2 YNNKEL (reference sequence).

The rearrangement joins TRBV6-5 to TRBJ1-1; tentative D call: TRBD1 (5 bases). Germline loops: CDR1 MNHEY, CDR2 SVGAGI. CDR3 length: 11 residues. V lost 8 bases and J 11 bases, leaving 15 bases between the germline ends. The CDR3 DNA reads as TGTGCCAGCCGGACACCGCGGTGGGCTTTCTTT. It yields the protein CASRTPRWAFF.

The chain is built from TRBV5-4 and TRBJ1-6; no clear D gene. V was cut by 4 bases and J by 7 bases, with 6 bases left in between. The CDR3 extends over 12 amino acids. Germline V gene sequence: CDR1 SGHNT, CDR2 YYREEE (reference sequence). The CDR3 DNA reads TGTGCCAGCAGCCAATGGAATTCACCCCTCCACTTT. The encoded protein is CASSQWNSPLHF. The complete variable domain, with remaining parts taken from reference TRBV5-4 and TRBJ1-6, reads ETGVTQSPTHLIKTRGQQVTLRCSSQSGHNTVSWYQQALGQGPQFIFQYYREEENGRGNFPPRFSGLQFPNYSSELNVNALELDDSALYLCASSQWNSPLHFGNGTRLTVT.

The gene calls are TRBV20-1 and TRBJ1-2; no firm D call. This CDR3 contains 11 residues. The germline CDR1 and CDR2 sequences are DFQATT and SNEGSKA (reference sequence). Trimming shortened V by 5 bases and J by 8 bases, and 12 bases separated the two germline ends. Written as DNA, the CDR3 is TGCAGTGCTCGGGAGGTTACGGGCTACACCTTC. It specifies CSAREVTGYTF.

The chain uses TRBV27 and TRBJ1-5, with D possibly being TRBD1 (5 bases). Germline V gives CDR1 MNHEY, CDR2 SMNVEV (reference sequence). The CDR3 is 19 residues long. V lost 3 bases, J lost 6 bases, and 27 bases lay in between. The CDR3 protein is CASSFPLRGTNYASQPQHF. CDR3 sequence (DNA): TGTGCCAGCAGTTTCCCTTTACGAGGGACGAACTACGCGAGTCAGCCCCAGCATTTT.

This chain connects TRBV4-3 to TRBJ1-4; D gene uncertain. Germline values: CDR1 LGHNA, CDR2 YSLEER. V was cut by 1 base and J by 0 bases, with 9 bases left in between. The CDR3 is 16 amino acids. The chain's CDR3 is CASSQAYLATNEKLFF. CDR3 sequence (DNA): TGCGCCAGCAGCCAAGCGTACTTGGCAACTAATGAAAAACTGTTTTTT.

J is TRBJ1-2 and V is TRBV28, with no clear D. The CDR3 spans 11 residues. V shed 5 bases and J shed 7 bases, with 8 bases lying between them. Germline V gene lookup returns CDR1 MDHEN and CDR2 SYDVKM. CDR3 residues: CASSQRVGYTF. The CDR3 nucleotides are TGTGCCAGCAGTCAGAGGGTTGGCTACACCTTC.

The table lists this clone with a count of one. The V and J genes are TRBV2 and TRBJ2-1; D gene unclear. Trimming stripped 6 bases from V and 9 bases from J, with 12 bases between. The CDR3 consists of 12 residues. Germline CDR1 and CDR2: SNHLY and FYNNEI. CDR3 sequence reads: CASRGGKREQFF. The CDR3 nucleotides read TGTGCCAGCAGGGGCGGCAAACGTGAGCAGTTCTTC.

On this clone itself: Other nucleotide sequences in the sample specify the same CDR3. The V gene is TRBV2, the J gene TRBJ1-3; D gene uncertain. The CDR3 runs to 15 residues. Germline CDR1 and CDR2: SNHLY and FYNNEI. The V and J ends lost 6 bases and 0 bases respectively, with 12 bases between them. CDR3 DNA: TGTGCCAGCAGCCTTGACCGCAGCTCTGGAAACACCATATATTTT. This gives the protein CASSLDRSSGNTIYF.

The genes are TRBV19 and TRBJ2-3; D is perhaps TRBD1 or TRBD2 (5 bases each). The CDR3 loop spans 17 amino acids. V lost 2 bases, J lost 1 base, and 16 bases lay in between. Looked up from germline, CDR1 is LNHDA and CDR2 is SQIVND (reference sequence). The CDR3, as DNA: TGTGCCAGTAGTATACGGGACCGAACGTTAGGCACAGATACGCAGTATTTT. It specifies CASSIRDRTLGTDTQYF.